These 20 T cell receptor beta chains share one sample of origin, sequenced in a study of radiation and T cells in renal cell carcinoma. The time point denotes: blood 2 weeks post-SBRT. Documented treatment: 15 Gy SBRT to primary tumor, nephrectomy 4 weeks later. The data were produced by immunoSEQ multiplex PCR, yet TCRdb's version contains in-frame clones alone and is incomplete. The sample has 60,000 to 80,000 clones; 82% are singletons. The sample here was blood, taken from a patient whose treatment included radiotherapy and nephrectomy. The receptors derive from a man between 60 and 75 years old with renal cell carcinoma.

The CDR3 sequence: CASSLRDTNYEQYF. The CDR3, as DNA: TGCGCCAGCAGCTTAAGGGACACCAACTACGAGCAGTACTTC. This chain connects TRBV5-1 to TRBJ2-7; tentative D call: TRBD1 (6 bases). Germline V gene data show CDR1 as SGHRS and CDR2 as YFSETQ. The V gene lost 2 bases and the J gene lost 3 bases, with 12 bases spanning the gap. The CDR3 spans 14 residues.

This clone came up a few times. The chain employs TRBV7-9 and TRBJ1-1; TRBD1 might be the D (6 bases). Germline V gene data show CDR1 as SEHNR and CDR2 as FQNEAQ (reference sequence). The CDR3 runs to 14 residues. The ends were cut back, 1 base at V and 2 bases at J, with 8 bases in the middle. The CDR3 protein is CASSLETGNTEAFF. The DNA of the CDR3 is TGTGCCAGCAGCTTAGAGACAGGCAACACTGAAGCTTTCTTT.

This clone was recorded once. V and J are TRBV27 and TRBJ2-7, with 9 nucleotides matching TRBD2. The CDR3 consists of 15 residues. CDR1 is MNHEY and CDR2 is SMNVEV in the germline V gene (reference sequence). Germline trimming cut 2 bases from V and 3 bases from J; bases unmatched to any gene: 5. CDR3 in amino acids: CASSLGIAGVYEQYF. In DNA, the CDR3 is TGTGCCAGCAGTTTAGGCATAGCGGGGGTCTACGAGCAGTACTTC.

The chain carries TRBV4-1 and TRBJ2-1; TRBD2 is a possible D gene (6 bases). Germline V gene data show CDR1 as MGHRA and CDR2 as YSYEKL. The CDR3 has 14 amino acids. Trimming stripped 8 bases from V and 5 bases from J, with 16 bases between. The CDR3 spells CASRGLAGNNEQFF. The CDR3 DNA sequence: TGCGCCAGCCGGGGACTTGCGGGCAACAATGAGCAGTTCTTC.

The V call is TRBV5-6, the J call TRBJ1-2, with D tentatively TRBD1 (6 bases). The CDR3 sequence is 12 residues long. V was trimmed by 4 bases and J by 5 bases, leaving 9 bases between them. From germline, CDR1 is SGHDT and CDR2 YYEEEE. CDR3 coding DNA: TGTGCCAGCAGCGTAACAGGGTATGGCTACACCTTC. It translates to CASSVTGYGYTF.

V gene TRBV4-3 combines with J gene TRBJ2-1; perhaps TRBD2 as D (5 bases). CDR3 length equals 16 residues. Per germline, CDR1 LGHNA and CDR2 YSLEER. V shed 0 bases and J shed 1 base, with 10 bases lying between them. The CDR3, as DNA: TGCGCCAGCAGCCAAGATCTTAGCGCGTCCTACAATGAGCAGTTCTTC. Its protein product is CASSQDLSASYNEQFF.

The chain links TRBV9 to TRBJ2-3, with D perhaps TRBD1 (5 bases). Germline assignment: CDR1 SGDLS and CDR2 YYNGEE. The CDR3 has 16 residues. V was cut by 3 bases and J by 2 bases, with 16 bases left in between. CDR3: CASSATPGLYTDTQYF. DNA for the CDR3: TGTGCCAGCAGCGCAACCCCAGGGCTCTACACAGATACGCAGTATTTT.

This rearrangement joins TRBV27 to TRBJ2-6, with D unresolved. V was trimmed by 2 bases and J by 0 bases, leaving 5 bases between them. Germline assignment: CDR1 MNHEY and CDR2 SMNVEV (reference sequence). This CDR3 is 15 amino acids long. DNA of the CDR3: TGTGCCAGCAGTTTAAGGATCTCTGGGGCCAACGTCCTGACTTTC. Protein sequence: CASSLRISGANVLTF.

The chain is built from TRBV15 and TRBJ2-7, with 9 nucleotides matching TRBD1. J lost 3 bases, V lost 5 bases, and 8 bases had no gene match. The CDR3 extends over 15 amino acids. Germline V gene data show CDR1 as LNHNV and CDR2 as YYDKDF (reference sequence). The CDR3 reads CATSATGGPHYEQYF. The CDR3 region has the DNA TGTGCCACCAGCGCAACAGGGGGCCCTCACTACGAGCAGTACTTC.

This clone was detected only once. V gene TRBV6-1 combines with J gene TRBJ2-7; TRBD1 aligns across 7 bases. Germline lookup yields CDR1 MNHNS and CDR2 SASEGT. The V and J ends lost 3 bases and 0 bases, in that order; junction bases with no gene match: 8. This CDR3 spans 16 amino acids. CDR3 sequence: CASSDWDSLVSYEQYF. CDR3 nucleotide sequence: TGTGCCAGCAGTGACTGGGACAGCCTCGTCTCCTACGAGCAGTACTTC.

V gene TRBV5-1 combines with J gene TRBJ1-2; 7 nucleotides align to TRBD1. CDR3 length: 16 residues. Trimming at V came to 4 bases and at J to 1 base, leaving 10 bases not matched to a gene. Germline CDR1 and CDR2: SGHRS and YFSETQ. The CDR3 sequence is CASSQEQGRYNYGYTF. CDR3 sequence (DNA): TGCGCCAGCAGCCAGGAACAGGGGCGGTATAACTATGGCTACACCTTC.

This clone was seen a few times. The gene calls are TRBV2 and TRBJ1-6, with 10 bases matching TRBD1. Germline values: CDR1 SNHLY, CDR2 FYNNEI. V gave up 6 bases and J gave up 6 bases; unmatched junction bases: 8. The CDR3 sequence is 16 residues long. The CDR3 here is CASSGGQGRINSPLHF. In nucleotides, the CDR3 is TGTGCCAGCAGCGGGGGACAGGGGAGAATTAATTCACCCCTCCACTTT.

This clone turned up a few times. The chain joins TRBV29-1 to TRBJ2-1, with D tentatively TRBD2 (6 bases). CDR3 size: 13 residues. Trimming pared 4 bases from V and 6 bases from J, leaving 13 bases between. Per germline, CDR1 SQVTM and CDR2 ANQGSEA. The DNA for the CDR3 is TGCAGCGTTGTGACTAGGGGTTCCAATGAGCAGTTCTTC. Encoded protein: CSVVTRGSNEQFF.

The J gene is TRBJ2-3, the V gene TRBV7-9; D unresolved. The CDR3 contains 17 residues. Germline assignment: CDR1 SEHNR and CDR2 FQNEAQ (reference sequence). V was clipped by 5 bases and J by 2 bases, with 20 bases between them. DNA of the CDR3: TGTGCCAGCAGCGCAAAGGTGTCAGGAAGAAACACAGATACGCAGTATTTT. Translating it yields CASSAKVSGRNTDTQYF. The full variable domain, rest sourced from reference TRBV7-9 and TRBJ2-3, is DTGVSQNPRHKITKRGQNVTFRCDPISEHNRLYWYRQTLGQGPEFLTYFQNEAQLEKSRLLSDRFSAERPKGSFSTLEIQRTEQGDSAMYLCASSAKVSGRNTDTQYFGPGTRLTVL.

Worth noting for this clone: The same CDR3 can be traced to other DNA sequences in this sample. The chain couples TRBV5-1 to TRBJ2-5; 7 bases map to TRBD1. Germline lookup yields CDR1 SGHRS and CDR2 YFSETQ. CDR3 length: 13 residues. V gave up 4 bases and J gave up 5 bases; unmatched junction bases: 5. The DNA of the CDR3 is TGCGCCAGCAGCCTACAGGGGTTGGAGACCCAGTACTTC. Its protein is CASSLQGLETQYF.

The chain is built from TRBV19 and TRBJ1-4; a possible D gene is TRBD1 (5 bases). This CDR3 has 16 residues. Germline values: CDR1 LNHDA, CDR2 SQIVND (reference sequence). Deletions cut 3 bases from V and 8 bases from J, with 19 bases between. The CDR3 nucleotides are TGTGCCAGTAGTATTGGTGGACAAGTGGTGTGGGAAAAACTGTTTTTT. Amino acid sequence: CASSIGGQVVWEKLFF.

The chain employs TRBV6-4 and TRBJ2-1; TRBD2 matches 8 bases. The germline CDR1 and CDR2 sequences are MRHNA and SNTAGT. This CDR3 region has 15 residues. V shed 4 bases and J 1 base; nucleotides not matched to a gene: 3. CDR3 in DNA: TGTGCCAGCAGTGGCAGCGGGGGATCCTACAATGAGCAGTTCTTC. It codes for CASSGSGGSYNEQFF.

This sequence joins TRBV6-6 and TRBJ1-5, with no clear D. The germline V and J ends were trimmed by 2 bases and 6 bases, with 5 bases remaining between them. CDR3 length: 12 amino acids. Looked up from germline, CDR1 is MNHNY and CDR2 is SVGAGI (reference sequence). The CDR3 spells CASSYAGQPQHF. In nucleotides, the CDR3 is TGTGCCAGCAGTTACGCAGGTCAGCCCCAGCATTTT.

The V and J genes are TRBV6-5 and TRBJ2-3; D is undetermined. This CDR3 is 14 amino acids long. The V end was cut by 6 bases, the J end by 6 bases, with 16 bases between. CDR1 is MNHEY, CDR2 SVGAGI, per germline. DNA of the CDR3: TGTGCCAGCAGCCCCCTCGAGATAACCGATACGCAGTATTTT. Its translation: CASSPLEITDTQYF.

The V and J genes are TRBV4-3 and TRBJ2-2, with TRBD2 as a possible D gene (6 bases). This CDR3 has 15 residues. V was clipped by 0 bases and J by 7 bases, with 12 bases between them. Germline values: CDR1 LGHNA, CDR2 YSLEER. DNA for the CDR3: TGCGCCAGCAGCCAAGATCAAGGAGGGCACGGGGAGCTGTTTTTT. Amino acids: CASSQDQGGHGELFF.